The next 7 T cell receptor beta chains were all read from a single sample in a study of T-cell memory formation after mild COVID-19. TCRdb ran MiXCR on the 5' RACE reads and lists one entry per CDR3 protein. In the table there are 300,000 to 350,000 distinct CDR3 sequences, approximately 15% of which are singletons. Sequenced: PBMCs or a T cell subset sorted from them (not recorded which). Source of these receptors: a man aged 18 to 30 who had mild COVID-19 (a few samples of this study predate the infection). Cell type and time point are not known.

In this sample, this clonotype turned up a few times. The chain couples TRBV6-1 to TRBJ1-4; D is unresolved. CDR1 and CDR2 from the germline V gene are MNHNS and SASEGT. The CDR3 spans 14 residues. Trimming cost V 4 bases and J 4 bases, with 10 bases left between them. CDR3 amino acids: CASSVGRVNEKLFF. CDR3 DNA: TGTGCCAGCAGTGTAGGGCGGGTTAATGAAAAACTGTTTTTT.

V is TRBV7-9 and J is TRBJ1-6, with D possibly being TRBD1 (6 bases). CDR3 size: 15 residues. CDR1 and CDR2 from the germline V gene are SEHNR and FQNEAQ (reference sequence). The V gene lost 0 bases and the J gene lost 10 bases, with 13 bases spanning the gap. CDR3: CASSLAPGGGSPLHF. CDR3 coding DNA: TGTGCCAGCAGCTTAGCGCCGGGGGGCGGGTCACCCCTCCACTTT.

At least ten counts were recorded for this clonotype. A much larger clone sits a single nucleotide away, making a read error possible. This chain links TRBV9 with TRBJ2-3; no definite D call. CDR1 is SGDLS, CDR2 YYNGEE, per germline. Trimming left V 3 bases short and J 2 bases short, with 1 base between. This CDR3 spans 11 amino acids. This CDR3 reads CASSATDTQYF. Written as DNA, the CDR3 is TGTGCCAGCAGCGCCACAGATACGCAGTATTTT. Drawing the rest from reference TRBV9 and TRBJ2-3, the complete variable domain is DSGVTQTPKHLITATGQRVTLRCSPRSGDLSVYWYQQSLDQGLQFLIQYYNGEERAKGNILERFSAQQFPDLHSELNLSSLELGDSALYFCASSATDTQYFGPGTRLTVL.

This clonotype was detected a few times. This chain joins TRBV13 and TRBJ1-1; D is unclear. With 5 bases removed from V and 14 bases from J, the gap between germline ends came to 15 bases. CDR3 length: 11 residues. Germline-derived CDR1 and CDR2 are PRHDT and FYEKMQ (reference sequence). CDR3 protein: CASSPGWGAFF. The CDR3 DNA reads as TGTGCCAGCAGCCCGGGTTGGGGAGCCTTCTTT.

Only a few counts were recorded for this clonotype. This chain links TRBV5-6 with TRBJ2-1; 8 nucleotides line up with TRBD2. Germline V CDR1 and CDR2: SGHDT, YYEEEE. J gave up 4 bases and V 4 bases, and 4 bases lay outside the gene matches. The CDR3 sequence is 14 residues long. The chain's CDR3 is CASSGTSAYNEQFF. In DNA, the CDR3 is TGTGCCAGCAGCGGGACTAGTGCTTACAATGAGCAGTTCTTC.

This chain uses TRBV6-2 or TRBV6-3 with TRBJ2-3, with a possible D match to TRBD2 (5 bases). In germline, CDR1 is MNHEY, CDR2 SVGEGT. Between the trimmed V and J ends, which lost 2 bases and 0 bases, there was a span of 15 bases. The CDR3 contains 17 residues. This chain's CDR3 is CASSYLRGRASTDTQYF. The CDR3 region has the DNA TGTGCCAGCAGTTACCTCCGGGGTCGAGCTAGCACAGATACGCAGTATTTT.

In its sample, this clonotype was seen a few times. The chain carries TRBV5-1 and TRBJ2-2, with 7 bases fitting TRBD2. The ends lost 4 bases at V and 2 bases at J; junction bases unmatched: 8. The CDR3 has 16 residues. Germline-derived CDR1 and CDR2 are SGHRS and YFSETQ. In DNA form, the CDR3 reads TGCGCCAGCAGCGGAACCGGGACTACCAACACCGGGGAGCTGTTTTTT. Protein product: CASSGTGTTNTGELFF.